The rows below give T cell receptor beta chains drawn from one sample of a study of metastatic and nonmetastatic thyroid tumors. Using MiXCR, TCRdb reanalyzed the PCR reads. The sample shows about 27,000 clones, 15% of them seen only once. Sequencing was performed on blood. The receptors derive from a male donor with papillary thyroid cancer or a benign thyroid nodule (not recorded which). Some clones in this sample may be carry-over from other donors' samples. The CDR3 runs from the conserved cysteine through the conserved F or W. The order of the fields is clone size, D gene, J gene, V gene, CDR3 DNA, CDR3 protein. A D gene is named only where the DNA matches it firmly. Where a row states a size, it is once, few, many or the class of an expanded clone; other rows omit it.

abundance: many
d_gene: .
j_gene: TRBJ2-5
v_gene: TRBV12-5
CDR3nt: TGTGCTAGTGGTTCCCCCCCCCAAGAGACCCAGTACTTC
CDR3aa: CASGSPPQETQYF

abundance: .
d_gene: .
j_gene: TRBJ1-5
v_gene: TRBV19
CDR3nt: TGTGCCAGTAGTCCCATTGTGGGGGTGCCTGGTGATCAGCCCCAGCATTTT
CDR3aa: CASSPIVGVPGDQPQHF

abundance: .
d_gene: .
j_gene: TRBJ2-5
v_gene: TRBV7-9
CDR3nt: TGTGCCAGCAGTCTACGTCCCCAGGTCAAGGCAGAGACCCAGTACTTC
CDR3aa: CASSLRPQVKAETQYF

abundance: many
d_gene: .
j_gene: TRBJ2-3
v_gene: TRBV7-2
CDR3nt: TGTGCCAGCAGCCAGGATACAGATACGCAGTATTTT
CDR3aa: CASSQDTDTQYF

abundance: many
d_gene: .
j_gene: TRBJ1-4
v_gene: TRBV5-1
CDR3nt: TGCGCCAGCAGGCGGGGGTTTGGTGAAAAACTGTTTTTT
CDR3aa: CASRRGFGEKLFF

abundance: many
d_gene: TRBD1
j_gene: TRBJ1-1
v_gene: TRBV5-1
CDR3nt: TGCGCCGGCAGCATCACGGAGACAGGGCGCCAGAACACTGAAGCTTTCTTT
CDR3aa: CAGSITETGRQNTEAFF

abundance: many
d_gene: .
j_gene: TRBJ1-1
v_gene: TRBV7-9
CDR3nt: TGTGCCAGCAGCTTAGCTCGGGAACCTTTCCTGGCTTTCTTT
CDR3aa: CASSLAREPFLAFF

abundance: .
d_gene: .
j_gene: TRBJ2-7
v_gene: TRBV5-1
CDR3nt: TGCGCCAGCAGCCCTACACTCACTCTTACACTAGTGAAGCAGTACTTC
CDR3aa: CASSPTLTLTLVKQYF

abundance: few
d_gene: TRBD2
j_gene: TRBJ2-7
v_gene: TRBV6-1
CDR3nt: TGTGCCAGCACCCAAGGACTAGCTGGGGAGCAGTACTTC
CDR3aa: CASTQGLAGEQYF

abundance: .
d_gene: .
j_gene: TRBJ2-7
v_gene: TRBV6-9
CDR3nt: TGTGCCAGCAGTTTCTTATACGAGCAGTACTTC
CDR3aa: CASSFLYEQYF

abundance: many
d_gene: TRBD2
j_gene: TRBJ2-5
v_gene: TRBV19
CDR3nt: TGTGCCAGTAGTACCGGGACTAGCGGGAGAGAGACCCAGTACTTC
CDR3aa: CASSTGTSGRETQYF

abundance: many
d_gene: .
j_gene: TRBJ1-1
v_gene: TRBV7-9
CDR3nt: TGTGCCAGCAGCTTAGCGAGATCACAGGGAACTGAAGCTTTCTTT
CDR3aa: CASSLARSQGTEAFF

abundance: many
d_gene: TRBD1
j_gene: TRBJ1-6
v_gene: TRBV28
CDR3nt: TGTGCCAGCAGTTTGACGGGACAGGGGATTTCACCCCTCCACTTT
CDR3aa: CASSLTGQGISPLHF

abundance: few
d_gene: TRBD2
j_gene: TRBJ2-2
v_gene: TRBV6-2/TRBV6-3
CDR3nt: TGTGCCAGCAGTTACTCGGCCCTCGGGACTAGTCGTTCCGGGGAGCTGTTTTTT
CDR3aa: CASSYSALGTSRSGELFF

abundance: many
d_gene: .
j_gene: TRBJ1-2
v_gene: TRBV30
CDR3nt: TGTGCCTGGAGAGAGGGGTATGGCTACACCTTC
CDR3aa: CAWREGYGYTF

abundance: medium-sized
d_gene: .
j_gene: TRBJ2-3
v_gene: TRBV20-1
CDR3nt: TGCAGTGCCCCGGGGGTTGGAGATACGCAGTATTTT
CDR3aa: CSAPGVGDTQYF

abundance: few
d_gene: .
j_gene: TRBJ1-1
v_gene: TRBV6-1
CDR3nt: TGTGCCAGCAGTCTATCCGGAGCAGGGGCGGATGAAGCTTTCTTT
CDR3aa: CASSLSGAGADEAFF

abundance: many
d_gene: TRBD2
j_gene: TRBJ2-1
v_gene: TRBV10-1
CDR3nt: TGCGCCAGCAGTTATAGCGGGGGGAACATGCATGAGCAGTTCTTC
CDR3aa: CASSYSGGNMHEQFF

abundance: many
d_gene: .
j_gene: TRBJ2-7
v_gene: TRBV20-1
CDR3nt: TGCAGTGCTAGTCCCCCCGGCCGGTTCGCCTACGAGCAGTACTTC
CDR3aa: CSASPPGRFAYEQYF

abundance: many
d_gene: .
j_gene: TRBJ2-3
v_gene: TRBV2
CDR3nt: TGTGCCAGCAGTGTTGTGGGAGCCCCTCCTGTGGATACGCAGTATTTT
CDR3aa: CASSVVGAPPVDTQYF

abundance: many
d_gene: .
j_gene: TRBJ2-5
v_gene: TRBV9
CDR3nt: TGTGCCAGCAGCGTCTCGGGGGCGGATGAGACCCAGTACTTC
CDR3aa: CASSVSGADETQYF

abundance: many
d_gene: .
j_gene: TRBJ2-3
v_gene: TRBV19
CDR3nt: TGTGCCAGTAGACCAAACATGGTTGGCACAGATACGCAGTATTTT
CDR3aa: CASRPNMVGTDTQYF

abundance: many
d_gene: .
j_gene: TRBJ2-7
v_gene: TRBV28
CDR3nt: TGTGCCAGCAGACAGGGCTACGAGCAGTACTTC
CDR3aa: CASRQGYEQYF

abundance: .
d_gene: .
j_gene: TRBJ2-3
v_gene: TRBV2
CDR3nt: TGTGCCAGCAGGAGGGGGGCGGGTGGTTTCACAGATACGCAGTATTTT
CDR3aa: CASRRGAGGFTDTQYF

abundance: many
d_gene: TRBD1
j_gene: TRBJ1-5
v_gene: TRBV7-2
CDR3nt: TGTGCCAGCAGCTCTGGACAGGGAAGACAGCCCCAGCATTTT
CDR3aa: CASSSGQGRQPQHF

abundance: .
d_gene: .
j_gene: TRBJ2-6
v_gene: TRBV20-1
CDR3nt: TGCAGTGCCCGAACCCAGTGGGCCAACGTCCTGACTTTC
CDR3aa: CSARTQWANVLTF

abundance: .
d_gene: TRBD1
j_gene: TRBJ2-7
v_gene: TRBV4-1
CDR3nt: TGCGCCAGCAGCCAACGGGATAGACAGGGACACGAGCAGTACTTC
CDR3aa: CASSQRDRQGHEQYF

abundance: many
d_gene: .
j_gene: TRBJ2-2
v_gene: TRBV5-1
CDR3nt: TGCGCCAGCAGCTCCCTCCACGCCGGGGAGCTGTTTTTT
CDR3aa: CASSSLHAGELFF

abundance: many
d_gene: TRBD2
j_gene: TRBJ2-1
v_gene: TRBV28
CDR3nt: TGTGCCAGCCGGAGGGCGGGAGGACTTTACAATGAGCAGTTCTTC
CDR3aa: CASRRAGGLYNEQFF

abundance: .
d_gene: .
j_gene: TRBJ1-1
v_gene: TRBV7-2
CDR3nt: TGTGCCAGCAGCTCTTTTTCAGGGTTAACTGAAGCTTTCTTT
CDR3aa: CASSSFSGLTEAFF

abundance: many
d_gene: .
j_gene: TRBJ1-2
v_gene: TRBV28
CDR3nt: TGTGCCAGCAGCCGTCCCGACAGGCACTATGGCTACACCTTC
CDR3aa: CASSRPDRHYGYTF

abundance: many
d_gene: TRBD1
j_gene: TRBJ2-3
v_gene: TRBV2
CDR3nt: TGTGCCAGCAGCTCGGGACAGGCCTCCACAGATACGCAGTATTTT
CDR3aa: CASSSGQASTDTQYF

abundance: .
d_gene: .
j_gene: TRBJ1-2
v_gene: TRBV30
CDR3nt: TGTGCGCCGGGGGGGACACCCCCGACGGACGGCTACACCTTC
CDR3aa: CAPGGTPPTDGYTF

abundance: many
d_gene: .
j_gene: TRBJ1-3
v_gene: TRBV29-1
CDR3nt: TGCAGCGTTGCGGTGTGGGCAGCTAGCTCTGGAAACACCATATATTTT
CDR3aa: CSVAVWAASSGNTIYF

abundance: many
d_gene: .
j_gene: TRBJ1-2
v_gene: TRBV12-3/TRBV12-4
CDR3nt: TGTGCCAGCAGTTTATCGGGGACTGGCTACACCTTC
CDR3aa: CASSLSGTGYTF

abundance: many
d_gene: TRBD1
j_gene: TRBJ2-7
v_gene: TRBV24-1
CDR3nt: TGTGCCACCAGTGATTCCGACCGGGACAGAGTCTACGAGCAGTACTTC
CDR3aa: CATSDSDRDRVYEQYF

abundance: many
d_gene: .
j_gene: TRBJ2-7
v_gene: TRBV5-6
CDR3nt: TGTGCCAGCAGCTCCTCCCGGACTGGCTCCTACGAGCAGTACTTC
CDR3aa: CASSSSRTGSYEQYF

abundance: many
d_gene: .
j_gene: TRBJ1-5
v_gene: TRBV27
CDR3nt: TGTGCCAGCAGTTTAAACCTATGGCAGCCCCAGCATTTT
CDR3aa: CASSLNLWQPQHF

abundance: .
d_gene: .
j_gene: TRBJ2-6
v_gene: TRBV19
CDR3nt: TGTGCCAGTAGTATGTTTCGGTCCTCTGGGGCCAACGTCCTGACTTTC
CDR3aa: CASSMFRSSGANVLTF

abundance: many
d_gene: .
j_gene: TRBJ2-2
v_gene: TRBV18
CDR3nt: TGTGCCAGCTCACCTACCCGTGGGGGTACCGGGGAGCTGTTTTTT
CDR3aa: CASSPTRGGTGELFF

abundance: many
d_gene: .
j_gene: TRBJ1-3
v_gene: TRBV7-2
CDR3nt: TGTGCCAGCAGCCCAGGGACACTTGGAAACACCATATATTTT
CDR3aa: CASSPGTLGNTIYF

abundance: many
d_gene: .
j_gene: TRBJ2-7
v_gene: TRBV19
CDR3nt: TGTGCCAGTAGCACCAATTCGCAGGGTCTAGGGGAGTACTTC
CDR3aa: CASSTNSQGLGEYF

abundance: many
d_gene: TRBD1
j_gene: TRBJ2-5
v_gene: TRBV24-1
CDR3nt: TGTGCCACCAGTGATTTGCCCCCTCAGGGGGACGGGGAGACCCAGTACTTC
CDR3aa: CATSDLPPQGDGETQYF

abundance: few
d_gene: TRBD1
j_gene: TRBJ2-1
v_gene: TRBV3-1
CDR3nt: TGTGCCAGCAGCCACCTACAGGGGAATGAGCAGTTCTTC
CDR3aa: CASSHLQGNEQFF

abundance: many
d_gene: .
j_gene: TRBJ1-2
v_gene: TRBV24-1
CDR3nt: TGTGCCACCAGTGACCCTGGGCGGCACCTACATAACTATGGCTACACCTTC
CDR3aa: CATSDPGRHLHNYGYTF

abundance: many
d_gene: .
j_gene: TRBJ2-6
v_gene: TRBV9
CDR3nt: TGTGCCAGCAGCGTTAGCTCTGGGGCCAACGTCCTGACTTTC
CDR3aa: CASSVSSGANVLTF

abundance: few
d_gene: .
j_gene: TRBJ2-5
v_gene: TRBV2
CDR3nt: TGTGCCAGCAGTGATAGGAGCGGACTAGAGACCCAGTACTTC
CDR3aa: CASSDRSGLETQYF

abundance: few
d_gene: .
j_gene: TRBJ1-5
v_gene: TRBV28
CDR3nt: TGTGCCAGCAGTTCCCAGGGGAATTGGGACAATCAGCCCCAGCATTTT
CDR3aa: CASSSQGNWDNQPQHF

abundance: many
d_gene: TRBD2
j_gene: TRBJ2-1
v_gene: TRBV3-1
CDR3nt: TGTGCCAGCAGCCAAACCGGGACCCCGACGGGAGGGTACAATGAGCAGTTCTTC
CDR3aa: CASSQTGTPTGGYNEQFF

abundance: many
d_gene: .
j_gene: TRBJ2-3
v_gene: TRBV5-1
CDR3nt: TGCGCCAGCATCCTAGGCAGTCTATTCATTACAGATACGCAGTATTTT
CDR3aa: CASILGSLFITDTQYF

abundance: many
d_gene: TRBD1
j_gene: TRBJ1-2
v_gene: TRBV28
CDR3nt: TGTGCCAGCAGTTCATCTGTTGTCCGATATGTCCAGGGGGGTGAAGATGGTTACACCTTC
CDR3aa: CASSSSVVRYVQGGEDGYTF

abundance: many
d_gene: .
j_gene: TRBJ2-2
v_gene: TRBV9
CDR3nt: TGTGCCAGCAGCGTACGAGGGGGGACGGCAACCGGGGAGCTGTTTTTT
CDR3aa: CASSVRGGTATGELFF